The next 16 T cell receptor beta chains were all read from a single sample in a study of spatial heterogeneity in lung cancer. Overall study findings and caveats: Counts that tracked tumor mutation counts were those of expanded intratumoral alpha and beta TCRs.

The antigens for these receptors are not known. MiXCR, applied by TCRdb to the 5' RACE reads, yields one record per CDR3 protein. The data show around 15,000 distinct CDR3 sequences, approximately 6.8% seen once. Specified time point: sample taken at primary tumor resection. Specimen: lung tumor tissue, collected at surgery. These receptors were taken from a female donor with early-stage non-small cell lung cancer.

This clonotype has ten or more counts. This beta chain is an off-target read within a library intended for alpha chains, so its frequency means little. V gene TRBV29-1 combines with J gene TRBJ2-7; D not resolved. V was clipped by 5 bases and J by 0 bases, with 8 bases between them. Germline values: CDR1 SQVTM, CDR2 ANQGSEA. The length of the CDR3 is 12 residues. CDR3 coding DNA: TGCAGCGTTCGAAACCTCTCCTACGAGCAGTACTTC. Translation: CSVRNLSYEQYF.

A few counts support this clonotype. This beta chain represents an off-target read in a library built for alpha chains; its size is of limited meaning. The chain employs TRBV28 and TRBJ2-4; D is ambiguous. The germline V gene encodes CDR1 MDHEN and CDR2 SYDVKM. Trimming took 7 bases from V and 0 from J, leaving 13 bases between them. This CDR3 region has 15 residues. CDR3 sequence: CASTIGDLAKNIQYF. CDR3 bases: TGTGCCAGCACTATAGGCGATCTAGCCAAAAACATTCAGTACTTC.

This clonotype came up many times. This beta chain is off target for a library built for alpha chains, so its abundance means little. The rearrangement uses TRBV28 and TRBJ1-2; D perhaps matches TRBD1 (5 bases). There are 13 residues in the CDR3. Trimming left V 6 bases short and J 7 bases short, with 15 bases between. CDR1 MDHEN and CDR2 SYDVKM come from the germline V gene. The CDR3 region is CASRPSQGTGYTF. Here the CDR3 DNA reads TGTGCCAGCAGACCGTCTCAGGGTACTGGCTACACCTTC.

This clonotype was counted at least ten times. This beta chain was picked up by a library intended for alpha chains and is off target, so its count carries little meaning. The rearrangement links TRBV15 to TRBJ2-7; unclear D gene. The CDR3 covers 17 residues. With 0 bases removed from V and 2 bases from J, the gap between germline ends came to 17 bases. Germline lookup yields CDR1 LNHNV and CDR2 YYDKDF (reference sequence). In DNA, the CDR3 is TGTGCCACCAGCAGAGAGGGGATTTACGGAGATACCTACGAGCAGTACTTC. Translating it yields CATSREGIYGDTYEQYF. The variable domain in full, with the rest retrieved from reference TRBV15 and TRBJ2-7, is DAMVIQNPRYQVTQFGKPVTLSCSQTLNHNVMYWYQQKSSQAPKLLFHYYDKDFNNEADTPDNFQSRRPNTSFCFLDIRSPGLGDTAMYLCATSREGIYGDTYEQYFGPGTRLTVT.

In this sample, this clonotype is medium-sized. Found in a library prepared for alpha chains, this beta chain is an off-target read, and its abundance has little meaning. The rearrangement joins TRBV5-1 to TRBJ1-4; D is ambiguous. Germline V gene lookup returns CDR1 SGHRS and CDR2 YFSETQ. CDR3 length: 15 amino acids. V was cut by 4 bases and J by 4 bases, with 14 bases left in between. In nucleotides, the CDR3 is TGCGCCAGCAGCCCCGAGGCACAGCTTAATGAAAAACTGTTTTTT. Translation: CASSPEAQLNEKLFF.

Remarks on this clonotype: The library was designed around alpha chains, so this beta chain is a stray read whose abundance carries little weight. The chain carries TRBV10-3 and TRBJ1-2, with 8 nucleotides matching TRBD1. Germline CDR1 reads ENHRY; CDR2 reads SYGVKD. The V and J ends lost 4 bases and 8 bases, in that order; junction bases with no gene match: 21. The CDR3 is made up of 18 amino acids. Written as DNA, the CDR3 is TGTGCCATCAGTGGAGAGTCGGGACAGGTGCTGACTATGAGGGGCTACACCTTC. Its protein product is CAISGESGQVLTMRGYTF.

Ten or more counts support this clonotype. A library made for alpha chains picked up this beta chain off target, so its size means little. V gene TRBV7-3 combines with J gene TRBJ2-3; 7 nucleotides line up with TRBD2. CDR3 length: 15 amino acids. CDR1 and CDR2 (germline): SGHTA, FQGTGA. V shed 0 bases, J shed 5 bases, and the junction held 5 bases outside the gene matches. The CDR3 DNA is TGTGCCAGCAGCTTAACCGGGTCTAGCGGAGATACGCAGTATTTT. This sequence encodes CASSLTGSSGDTQYF.

In the case of this clonotype: The CDR3 does not end in the conserved phenylalanine or tryptophan, so this is likely a read error. This beta chain slipped into a library made for alpha chains as a stray read, so its size is not meaningful. The genes are TRBV7-3 and TRBJ2-7, with 8 bases fitting TRBD2. The CDR3 sequence is 14 residues long. The ends lost 5 bases at V and 1 base at J; junction bases unmatched: 4. The germline gives CDR1 SGHTA, CDR2 FQGTGA. The CDR3 sequence: CASSPSGPSYEQYL. The CDR3 DNA reads TGTGCCAGCAGCCCTAGCGGGCCTTCCTACGAGCAGTACTTA.

This clonotype has a count of ten or more. The library was prepared for alpha chains; this beta chain is a stray read, so its frequency means little. CDR3 sequence reads: CASSFADEQYF. For the CDR3, the DNA is TGTGCCAGCAGTTTCGCGGACGAGCAGTACTTC. The chain couples TRBV12-3 or TRBV12-4 to TRBJ2-7; the D is unclear. V gave up 3 bases and J gave up 5 bases, with 5 bases separating them. CDR3 length: 11 residues.

The table lists this clonotype with many counts. The size of this beta chain means little, since it is a stray read in a library made for alpha chains. J is TRBJ1-1 and V is TRBV20-1, with 7 positions matching TRBD1. The CDR3 sequence is 14 residues long. J gave up 0 bases and V 3 bases, and 4 bases lay outside the gene matches. Germline lookup yields CDR1 DFQATT and CDR2 SNEGSKA (reference sequence). The CDR3 DNA is TGCAGTGCTAGGGAGACAGGGATGAACACTGAAGCTTTCTTT. Translated, it gives CSARETGMNTEAFF.

This clonotype is medium-sized (0.01 to 0.1%). Within a library made for alpha chains, this beta chain is off target, and its count is uninformative. The rearrangement links TRBV5-1 to TRBJ2-6; D call uncertain. CDR3 length equals 15 residues. The V gene's germline CDR1 is SGHRS and CDR2 YFSETQ. The V and J ends lost 1 base and 3 bases respectively, with 8 bases between them. The CDR3 protein is CASSLPLRGANVLTF. CDR3 in DNA: TGCGCCAGCAGCTTGCCTCTGCGTGGGGCCAACGTCCTGACTTTC.

At least ten counts were recorded for this clonotype. This beta chain slipped into a library made for alpha chains as a stray read, so its size is not meaningful. V and J are TRBV7-2 and TRBJ2-1; the match to TRBD2 covers 11 bases. The germline V gene has CDR1 SGHTA and CDR2 FQGNSA. This CDR3 is 18 amino acids long. J gave up 7 bases and V 5 bases, and 16 bases lay outside the gene matches. This chain's CDR3 is CASSLIAGGLYIENEQFF. The CDR3 DNA reads TGTGCCAGCAGCCTAATAGCGGGGGGGCTATACATTGAGAATGAGCAGTTCTTC.

In this sample, this clonotype turned up a few times. This beta chain is a stray read from a library made for alpha chains; its abundance is not meaningful. The chain couples TRBV5-1 to TRBJ1-1; no clear D gene. This CDR3 comprises 14 residues. Germline CDR1 SGHRS, CDR2 YFSETQ. V gave up 4 bases and J gave up 1 base, with 11 bases separating them. This CDR3 reads CASSPDAPNTEAFF. The CDR3 DNA sequence: TGCGCCAGCAGCCCGGATGCCCCGAACACTGAAGCTTTCTTT.

To note about this clonotype: The library was prepared for alpha chains; this beta chain is a stray read, so its frequency means little. This chain joins TRBV7-8 and TRBJ2-7, with 9 bases lining up with TRBD1. Germline values: CDR1 SGHVS, CDR2 FQNEAQ. J was trimmed by 6 bases and V by 5 bases; bases with no gene match: 8. CDR3 length: 14 residues. The CDR3 nucleotides read TGTGCCAGCAGCCCTTTACAGGGGGCGGGCGAGCAGTACTTC. It translates to CASSPLQGAGEQYF. Looking up the rest from reference TRBV7-8 and TRBJ2-7 gives the full variable domain: GAGVSQSPRYKVAKRGQDVALRCDPISGHVSLFWYQQALGQGPEFLTYFQNEAQLDKSGLPSDRFFAERPEGSVSTLKIQRTQQEDSAVYLCASSPLQGAGEQYFGPGTRLTVT.

This clonotype was found many times. This beta chain was picked up by a library intended for alpha chains and is off target, so its count carries little meaning. The genes are TRBV27 and TRBJ2-2, with D tentatively TRBD1 (5 bases). The CDR3 length is 15 residues. Trimming pared 2 bases from V and 1 base from J, leaving 8 bases between. Germline V lookup: CDR1 MNHEY, CDR2 SMNVEV (reference sequence). The CDR3 loop is CASSLTGLNTGELFF. The CDR3 coding sequence is TGTGCCAGCAGTTTAACAGGTTTGAACACCGGGGAGCTGTTTTTT.

Ten or more counts support this clonotype. Within a library made for alpha chains, this beta chain is off target, and its count is uninformative. This rearrangement joins TRBV10-3 to TRBJ2-7; no reliable D call. Trimming took 3 bases from V and 6 from J, leaving 6 bases between them. In germline, CDR1 is ENHRY, CDR2 SYGVKD. The CDR3 totals 11 residues. The DNA of the CDR3 is TGTGCCATCAGTGAATTGGCCGAGCAGTACTTC. This encodes CAISELAEQYF.